This TCR beta chain was found in a study of T cell repertoires in cytomegalovirus infection. Points on this clonotype: The antigen is undetermined.

TCRdb reprocessed the reads with MiXCR, giving one entry per CDR3 protein. The table shows 900,000 to 950,000 distinct CDR3 sequences, with less than 40% occurring only once. This clonotype was sampled from a human donor in good health (CMV status not recorded). Some clones in this sample may be carry-over from other donors' samples. The sequenced sample was cultured CD8+ T cells from PBMCs, obtained from culture after CMV antigen stimulation.

The CDR3 nucleotides are TGTGCCAGCCCTGGTGGAGGGGGTCCGGAGACCCAGTACTTC. Protein: CASPGGGGPETQYF. The chain recombines TRBV2 with TRBJ2-5, with D tentatively TRBD1 or TRBD2 (6 bases each). Germline CDR1 and CDR2: SNHLY and FYNNEI. The V gene lost 8 bases and the J gene lost 5 bases, with 18 bases spanning the gap. This CDR3 spans 14 amino acids.